Following are 15 T cell receptor beta chains from one sample sequenced in a study of identifying expanded T cells in peripheral blood. TCRdb keeps only in-frame clones here, not all; method: immunoSEQ multiplex PCR. The repertoire includes tens of thousands of clones, about 85% of them detected once, and under 20% sits in the top ten. The sequenced sample consisted of blood. These TCRs come from a person aged 18 to 69 in good health.

This clone is medium-sized in the sample. The chain links TRBV4-3 to TRBJ2-7, with TRBD2 as a possible D gene (5 bases). The CDR3 extends over 14 amino acids. Between the trimmed V and J ends, which lost 5 bases and 1 base, there was a span of 12 bases. CDR1 and CDR2 from the germline V gene are LGHNA and YSLEER. CDR3 residues: CASSTWTSSYEQYF. The CDR3 nucleotides are TGCGCCAGCAGCACCTGGACTTCTTCCTACGAGCAGTACTTC.

The chain links TRBV11-3 to TRBJ1-1; D possibly corresponds to TRBD1 (6 bases). CDR3 size: 14 residues. Germline V CDR1 and CDR2: SGHNT, YENEEA. The V and J ends lost 1 base and 10 bases respectively, with 16 bases between them. CDR3 nucleotide sequence: TGTGCCAGCAGCTTAGTATCCTCGACAGGTGGAGCTTTCTTT. Protein sequence: CASSLVSSTGGAFF.

The chain carries TRBV11-2 and TRBJ1-1, with D uncertain. This CDR3 is built from 12 residues. Germline V gene data show CDR1 as SGHAT and CDR2 as FQNNGV. Trimming took 1 base from V and 3 from J, leaving 3 bases between them. DNA of the CDR3: TGTGCCAGCAGCTTAGGAGACACTGAAGCTTTCTTT. It encodes CASSLGDTEAFF.

This clone has at least ten counts. V and J are TRBV7-9 and TRBJ2-7; 11 nucleotides match TRBD2. There are 17 residues in the CDR3. After removal of 5 bases from V and 9 bases from J, the junction contained 18 bases not matched to a gene. In germline, CDR1 is SEHNR, CDR2 FQNEAQ (reference sequence). The DNA for the CDR3 is TGTGCCAGCAGCCTCGGGACTAGCGGCTCCCGAACCGAGGGGCAGTACTTC. It codes for CASSLGTSGSRTEGQYF.

CDR3 in DNA: TGTGCCAGCAGCCCGGGACAGGGGACCCATGGCTACACCTTC. Amino acids: CASSPGQGTHGYTF. The chain couples TRBV9 to TRBJ1-2; 10 positions match TRBD1. The ends lost 4 bases at V and 6 bases at J; junction bases unmatched: 6. The V gene's germline CDR1 is SGDLS and CDR2 YYNGEE. The CDR3 runs 14 residues.

The chain has TRBV5-1 and TRBJ2-3; 8 bases are shared with TRBD1. The junction had 10 bases not matched to a gene; V was cut back by 4 bases and J by 6 bases. Germline V gives CDR1 SGHRS, CDR2 YFSETQ. This CDR3 comprises 15 residues. The CDR3 DNA sequence: TGCGCCAGCAGCCCTGGGACAGGCCCCCGTGATACGCAGTATTTT. Protein: CASSPGTGPRDTQYF.

This clone turned up a few times. The chain has TRBV12-2 and TRBJ2-7; TRBD2, the table's D call, lacks a check against the DNA. TRBV12-2 corresponds to a pseudogene. CDR3 length equals 16 residues. The CDR3 bases are TGTGCAAGTCGCCTAAAAGCGGGACTAGGTGTCTACGAGCAGTACTTC. The encoded protein is CASRLKAGLGVYEQYF.

The chain combines TRBV7-6 with TRBJ2-5; TRBD1 matches at 8 bases. J was trimmed by 2 bases and V by 8 bases; bases with no gene match: 7. Germline CDR1 reads SGHVS; CDR2 reads FNYEAQ. This CDR3 contains 14 residues. The CDR3 bases are TGTGCCAGCGGTGGGACAGGCTTACAAGAGACCCAGTACTTC. Translation: CASGGTGLQETQYF.

The rearrangement links TRBV6-6 to TRBJ1-1; 8 bases agree with TRBD1. This CDR3 has 12 amino acids. With V trimmed by 7 bases and J by 6 bases, 4 bases remained unmatched. Germline V lookup: CDR1 MNHNY, CDR2 SVGAGI (reference sequence). The CDR3 here is CASKDRVAEAFF. The CDR3 bases are TGTGCCAGCAAGGACAGGGTAGCTGAAGCTTTCTTT.

The chain is built from TRBV5-1 and TRBJ2-2, with D maybe TRBD1 (6 bases). The CDR3 sequence is 15 residues long. In germline, CDR1 is SGHRS, CDR2 YFSETQ. V was pared by 0 bases and J by 6 bases, with 12 bases between. The CDR3 region is CASSLGGHVAGELFF. The CDR3 DNA reads TGCGCCAGCAGCTTGGGGGGGCACGTCGCCGGGGAGCTGTTTTTT.

Concerning this clone itself: The sample contains more than one DNA sequence encoding this CDR3. The V and J genes are TRBV7-2 and TRBJ1-1; a possible D gene is TRBD1 (6 bases). The CDR3 contains 14 residues. V lost 5 bases and J 8 bases, leaving 18 bases between the germline ends. CDR1 is SGHTA and CDR2 is FQGNSA in the germline V gene. Here the CDR3 reads CASSATGRVLEAFF. For the CDR3, the DNA is TGTGCCAGCAGCGCGACAGGCAGGGTCCTAGAAGCTTTCTTT.

V is TRBV30 and J is TRBJ2-1, with D perhaps assigned TRBD1 or TRBD2 (5 bases each). Trimming took off 2 bases at V and 7 bases at J, with 15 bases between the two ends. This CDR3 is built from 14 residues. The germline V gene has CDR1 GTSNPN and CDR2 SVGIG (reference sequence). CDR3 nucleotides: TGTGCCTGGAGTTGGGACCGCACCGGGAATGAGCAGTTCTTC. This encodes CAWSWDRTGNEQFF.

This chain uses TRBV7-6 with TRBJ2-1; TRBD2 matches 8 bases. The V segment lost 5 bases and the J segment 2 bases; nucleotides outside the gene matches: 8. This CDR3 spans 16 amino acids. CDR1 and CDR2 from the germline V gene are SGHVS and FNYEAQ. CDR3 sequence: CASSESGSLPYNEQFF. The CDR3 coding sequence is TGTGCCAGCAGCGAGAGCGGGAGTCTCCCCTACAATGAGCAGTTCTTC. The whole variable domain, filled in from reference TRBV7-6 and TRBJ2-1, reads GAGVSQSPRYKVTKRGQDVALRCDPISGHVSLYWYRQALGQGPEFLTYFNYEAQQDKSGLPNDRFSAERPEGSISTLTIQRTEQRDSAMYRCASSESGSLPYNEQFFGPGTRLTVL.

The chain carries TRBV6-6 and TRBJ1-4; D might be TRBD1 (6 bases). Trimming pared 5 bases from V and 0 bases from J, leaving 10 bases between. This CDR3 has 15 amino acids. Germline V CDR1 and CDR2: MNHNY, SVGAGI (reference sequence). CDR3 protein: CASSKGGATNEKLFF. The CDR3 DNA sequence: TGTGCCAGCAGTAAGGGGGGTGCAACTAATGAAAAACTGTTTTTT.

The chain employs TRBV11-2 and TRBJ2-7; 10 nucleotides line up with TRBD1. CDR1 is SGHAT, CDR2 FQNNGV, per germline. CDR3 length: 16 residues. Trimming took 0 bases from V and 2 from J; bases not matched to a gene: 4. CDR3 sequence: CASSLELGQGAYEQYF. DNA for the CDR3: TGTGCCAGCAGCTTAGAGTTAGGACAGGGGGCCTACGAGCAGTACTTC.